This record looks at one T cell receptor beta chain sequence and its context. A single count supports this clone. Its antigen is still unknown. Base qualities are not recorded, but no much larger clone differs from it by a single base. The sample is drawn from a study of T cell changes during pregnancy in multiple sclerosis (dated by TCRdb to between 2018 and 2021). For context, the study as a whole: In women with multiple sclerosis, the researchers looked at how the T cell repertoire shifted as pregnancy progressed.

From the cysteine up to the phenylalanine, the CDR3 has a length of 16 residues. Only the CDR3 part of the read is kept: 48 bases, read in frame from the first base. V is trimmed back by 2 bases and J by 2 bases, and the junction contains 9 bases that no gene match accounts for. Based on the germline V gene, the CDR1 and CDR2 sequences are SNHLY and FYNNEI. Library preparation was by the immunoSEQ multiplex PCR assay. The table was pulled from immuneACCESS by TCRdb, which kept in-frame rearrangements only. Such tables lose some clones; where checked, under half of the loss comes from unresolved V genes, and the rest has no known cause. In all, the sample holds 80,000 or so clones, and 94% of those were seen once. The ten largest clones add up to about 0.94% of the sample.

The material was peripheral blood, obtained in the second trimester of pregnancy. The clonotype comes from a female donor in good health, enrolled as a control in a pregnancy study. The V and J segments used are TRBV2 and TRBJ2-7, with 7 bases matching TRBD1. The DNA reads TGTGCCAGCAGTGAATTGAGGACAGGTTTTCCCTACGAGCAGTACTTC. It is translated as CASSELRTGFPYEQYF.